Shown below are 9 T cell receptor beta chains from a single sample sequenced in a study of vaccination and CD4 T cells after COVID-19. These receptors are not linked to any known antigen. Sequenced with the Oncomine TCR Beta short-read assay was DNA taken from cultured CD4+ T cells. TCRdb re-derived calls from the PCR reads in MiXCR, one entry per CDR3 protein. The sample has 11,000 to 15,000 distinct CDR3 sequences, around 58% seen once; the top ten hold more than 12%. Noted treatment: roughly ten-day PBMC culture with coronavirus spike peptide pools or control peptides (ViraFEST assay). Source material: CD4+ T cells from blood, cultured in vitro. The source is a human donor who had recovered from COVID-19.

The gene calls are TRBV14 and TRBJ1-3; 9 positions agree with TRBD1. V gave up 0 bases and J gave up 16 bases; unmatched junction bases: 10. Germline CDR1 reads SGHDN; CDR2 reads FVKESK. CDR3 length: 14 amino acids. The DNA of the CDR3 is TGTGCCAGCAGCCAAGACGGACAGGGGAGAGTCATTTATTTT. Encoded protein: CASSQDGQGRVIYF.

Note on this clonotype: Relative to the germline gene, one junction end is altered; a read error may explain this. The CDR3 region has the DNA TGTGACAGCAGTAGCGGGAGCTCCTACAATGAGCAGTTCTTC. It specifies CDSSSGSSYNEQFF. V and J are TRBV6-2 or TRBV6-3 and TRBJ2-1; 9 bases are a match to TRBD2. Germline V gene lookup returns CDR1 MNHEY and CDR2 SVGEGT. This CDR3 has 14 residues.

The chain joins TRBV6-1 to TRBJ1-2, with TRBD1 matching 7 bases. Germline V gene data show CDR1 as MNHNS and CDR2 as SASEGT. The CDR3 runs to 14 residues. The V segment lost 5 bases and the J segment 7 bases; nucleotides outside the gene matches: 10. DNA of the CDR3: TGTGCCAGCAGTCCCGACAGGGATGTGGGTGGCTACACCTTC. Translating it yields CASSPDRDVGGYTF.

This sequence joins TRBV6-5 and TRBJ2-7; 9 bases are a match to TRBD2. The CDR3 length is 16 residues. The germline V gene encodes CDR1 MNHEY and CDR2 SVGAGI. V trimming: 2 bases; J trimming: 2 bases; junction bases outside the gene matches: 7. The CDR3 nucleotides read TGTGCCAGCAGTTACGCCGGACTAGCGTTAACCTACGAGCAGTACTTC. Its protein product is CASSYAGLALTYEQYF.

The chain uses TRBV2 and TRBJ2-2; unclear D gene. The germline V gene has CDR1 SNHLY and CDR2 FYNNEI. Trimming cost V 6 bases and J 5 bases, with 10 bases left between them. This CDR3 region has 13 residues. In nucleotides, the CDR3 is TGTGCCAGCAGAGAACAAAGGACCGGGGAGCTGTTTTTT. Translating it yields CASREQRTGELFF.

The V call is TRBV7-9, the J call TRBJ2-5; no clear D. Germline V gene lookup returns CDR1 SEHNR and CDR2 FQNEAQ (reference sequence). The CDR3 totals 15 residues. The V gene lost 2 bases and the J gene lost 2 bases, with 12 bases spanning the gap. The CDR3 loop reads CASSLPLSAQETQYF. CDR3 nucleotides: TGTGCCAGCAGCTTACCCCTGAGCGCACAAGAGACCCAGTACTTC.

V is TRBV10-3 and J is TRBJ2-7; D is undetermined. Germline CDR1 and CDR2: ENHRY and SYGVKD. CDR3 length: 14 amino acids. V lost 2 bases and J 1 base, leaving 9 bases between the germline ends. The CDR3 protein is CAISEQPASYEQYF. For the CDR3, the DNA is TGTGCCATCAGTGAGCAACCGGCTTCCTACGAGCAGTACTTC.

J is TRBJ2-3 and V is TRBV28; 8 bases are a match to TRBD2. The CDR3 contains 13 residues. Germline assignment: CDR1 MDHEN and CDR2 SYDVKM. The CDR3 loop is CSTGSGDTDTQYF. CDR3 DNA sequence: TGTTCAACAGGTAGCGGGGACACAGATACGCAGTATTTT. Full variable domain (rest looked up from reference TRBV28 and TRBJ2-3): DVKVTQSSRYLVKRTGEKVFLECVQDMDHENMFWYRQDPGLGLRLIYFSYDVKMKEKGDIPEGYSVSREKKERFSLILESASTNQTSMYLCSTGSGDTDTQYFGPGTRLTVL.

This clonotype was recorded a few times. CDR3 loop: CSARGTSGFTDTQYF. The CDR3 DNA reads TGCAGTGCTAGAGGGACTAGCGGCTTCACAGATACGCAGTATTTT. The chain combines TRBV20-1 with TRBJ2-3, with 10 positions matching TRBD2. CDR1 is DFQATT and CDR2 is SNEGSKA in the germline V gene (reference sequence). The CDR3 contains 15 residues. V lost 1 base to trimming and J lost 2 bases; unmatched junction nucleotides: 3.